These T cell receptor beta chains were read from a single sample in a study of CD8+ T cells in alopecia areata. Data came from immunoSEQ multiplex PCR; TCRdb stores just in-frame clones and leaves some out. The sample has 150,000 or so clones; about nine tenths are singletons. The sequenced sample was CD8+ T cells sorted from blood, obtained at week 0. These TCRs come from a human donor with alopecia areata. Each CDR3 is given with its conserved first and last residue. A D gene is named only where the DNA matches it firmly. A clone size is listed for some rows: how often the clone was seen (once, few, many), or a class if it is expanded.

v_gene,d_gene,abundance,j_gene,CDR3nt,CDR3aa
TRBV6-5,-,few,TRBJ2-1,TGTGCCAGCAGTCCGATGGACACCTACTTCTTC,CASSPMDTYFF
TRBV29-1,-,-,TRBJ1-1,TGCAGCGTAGACACAGGGTACACTGAAGCTTTCTTT,CSVDTGYTEAFF
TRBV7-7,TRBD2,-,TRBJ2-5,TGTGCCAGCAGCCGACTAGCGGGGGAGGAGACCCAGTACTTC,CASSRLAGEETQYF
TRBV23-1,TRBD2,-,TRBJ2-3,TGCGCCAGCAGGCCACTAGCGGACACAGATACGCAGTATTTT,CASRPLADTDTQYF
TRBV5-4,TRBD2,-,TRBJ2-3,TGTGCCAGCAGCTCCCTAGCGGGAAACACAGATACGCAGTATTTT,CASSSLAGNTDTQYF
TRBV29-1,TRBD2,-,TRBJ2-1,TGCAGCGTTGAAGGGACTAGCGGGAGCGGCAATGAGCAGTTCTTC,CSVEGTSGSGNEQFF
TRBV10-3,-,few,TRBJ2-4,TGTGCCATCAGTGAGTCGTGGGGCTCCGAAAAAAACATTCAGTACTTC,CAISESWGSEKNIQYF
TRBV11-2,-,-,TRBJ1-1,TGTGCCAGCAGCATCAGACAACCCTCGATGAACACTGAAGCTTTCTTT,CASSIRQPSMNTEAFF
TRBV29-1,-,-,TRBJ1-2,TGCAGCGTTGAGGGGACCGCCGTGGGCGGCTACACCTTC,CSVEGTAVGGYTF
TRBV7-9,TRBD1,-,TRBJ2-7,TGTGCCAGCAGCCTGGACAGGGGTAGGGACGAGCAGTACTTC,CASSLDRGRDEQYF
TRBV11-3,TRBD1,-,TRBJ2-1,TGTGCCAGCAGCGAAAGGGACAGTCCCTACAATGAGCAGTTCTTC,CASSERDSPYNEQFF
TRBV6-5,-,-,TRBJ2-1,TGTGCCAGCAGTTACTCGGCAGGGGGGAATGAGCAGTTCTTC,CASSYSAGGNEQFF
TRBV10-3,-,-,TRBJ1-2,TGTGCCATCAGTGAGTCGTTGGGAGGGCATGGCTACACCTTC,CAISESLGGHGYTF
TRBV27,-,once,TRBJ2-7,TGTGCCAGCAGCCTCCAGATCAACTCCTACGAGCAGTACTTC,CASSLQINSYEQYF
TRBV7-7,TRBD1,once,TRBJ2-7,TGTGCCAGCAGCTTAGACAGGGGGCGCGAGCAGTACTTC,CASSLDRGREQYF
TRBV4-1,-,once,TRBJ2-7,TGCGCCAGCAGCCAAGCTTTGGGTATGGAGCAGTACTTC,CASSQALGMEQYF
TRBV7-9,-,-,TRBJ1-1,TGTGCCAGCAGCCGGACAGACATGAACACTGAAGCTTTCTTT,CASSRTDMNTEAFF
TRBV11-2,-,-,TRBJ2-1,TGTGCCAGCAGCTTAGATCTGTGGGGGGACCCCTGGGGGAATGAGCAGTTCTTC,CASSLDLWGDPWGNEQFF
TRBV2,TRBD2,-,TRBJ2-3,TGTGCCAGCAGTGTTCTGGCGGGAGGGTCAGATACGCAGTATTTT,CASSVLAGGSDTQYF
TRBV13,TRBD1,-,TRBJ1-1,TGTGCCAGCAGCCCACTGGACAGGAGGAACACTGAAGCTTTCTTT,CASSPLDRRNTEAFF
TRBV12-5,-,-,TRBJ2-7,TGTGCTAGTGGTTTGACTCCCGTCCACGAGCAGTACTTC,CASGLTPVHEQYF
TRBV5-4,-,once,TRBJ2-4,TGTGCCAGCAGCATCTGGGGGACGGAGGACATTCAGTACTTC,CASSIWGTEDIQYF
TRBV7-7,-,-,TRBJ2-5,TGTGCTAGCAGCTTAATCCTCAGGGGAGGGGAGACCCAGTACTTC,CASSLILRGGETQYF
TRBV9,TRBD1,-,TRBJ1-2,TGTGCCAGCAGCGTAGACAACGGACAGGGACTTGGCTACACCTTC,CASSVDNGQGLGYTF
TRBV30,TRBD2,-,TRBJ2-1,TGTGCCTGGTCTGGACTAGCGGGAATCGATGAGCAGTTCTTC,CAWSGLAGIDEQFF
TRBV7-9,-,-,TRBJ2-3,TGTGCCAGCAGCTCGACTGAACCGGGGAGCACAGATACGCAGTATTTT,CASSSTEPGSTDTQYF
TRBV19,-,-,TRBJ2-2,TGTGCCAGTAGTATAGACCGACTTGACCTGAACACCGGGGAGCTGTTTTTT,CASSIDRLDLNTGELFF
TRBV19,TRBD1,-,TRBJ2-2,TGTGCCAGTAGTTCACCTGGGACAGGGCCCGGGGAGCTGTTTTTT,CASSSPGTGPGELFF
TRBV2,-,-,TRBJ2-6,TGTGCCAGCAAACCGGGCTTCTCTGGGGCCAACGTCCTGACTTTC,CASKPGFSGANVLTF
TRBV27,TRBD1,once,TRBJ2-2,TGTGCCACCAGGGGGACCGGGGAGCTGTTTTTT,CATRGTGELFF
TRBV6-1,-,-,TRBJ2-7,TGTGCCAGTTGGACAGAAGACTCTAACTCCTACGAGCAGTACTTC,CASWTEDSNSYEQYF
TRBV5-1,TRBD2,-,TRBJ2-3,TGCGCCAGCAGCTTTAGACTAGCGGGAGGGGTCACAGATACGCAGTATTTT,CASSFRLAGGVTDTQYF
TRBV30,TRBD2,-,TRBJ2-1,TGTGCCTGGAGTGTTTCTAGCGGGGGTGATGAGCAGTTCTTC,CAWSVSSGGDEQFF
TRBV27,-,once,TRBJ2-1,TGTGCCAGCAGCTACGACCTAGGCTATGAGCAGTTCTTC,CASSYDLGYEQFF
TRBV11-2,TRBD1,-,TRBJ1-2,TGTGCCAGCAGCTTAGGGCAGGGGGACAACTATGGCTACACCTTC,CASSLGQGDNYGYTF
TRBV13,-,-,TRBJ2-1,TGTGCCAGCAGCTTTCGTTTGGGGGCTCCCTACAATGAGCAGTTCTTC,CASSFRLGAPYNEQFF
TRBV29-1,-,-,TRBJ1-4,TGCAGCGTTGAAGGGGTAGACGTCAGGGGTCCTGAAAAACTGTTTTTT,CSVEGVDVRGPEKLFF
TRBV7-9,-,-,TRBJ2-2,TGTGCCAGCAGCCAGTCTGTGGGGAAGGCCGGGGAGCTGTTTTTT,CASSQSVGKAGELFF
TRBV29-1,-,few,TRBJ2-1,TGCAGCGTTGAATTGGTAGGGGTTTCCTACAATGAGCAGTTCTTC,CSVELVGVSYNEQFF
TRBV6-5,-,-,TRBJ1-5,TGTGCCAGCAGTAACGGGGGGGAGCCCCAGCATTTT,CASSNGGEPQHF